The T cell receptor (beta chain) described here comes from a study of regulatory T cells in long-lasting Graves disease. The germline V gene has CDR1 SGHRS and CDR2 YFSETQ. The CDR3 runs to 14 residues. V trimming: 6 bases; J trimming: 4 bases; junction bases outside the gene matches: 7. CDR3 regions were amplified by Arm-PCR using iRepertoire HTBI primers to build TCR beta libraries. Each CDR3 protein is one row after TCRdb ran MiXCR on the multiplex PCR reads. The sample carries 400,000 to 500,000 distinct CDR3 sequences, 20% to 25% recorded once. Stated time point: persistent/refractory GD, antithyroid drugs over 5 years with positive TRAb. RNA from PBMCs was the source of the TCR library. Graves' disease was diagnosed by American Thyroid Association guidelines. Patients were from an endocrinology department in Xi'an, China.

The material was peripheral blood mononuclear cells (PBMCs), obtained when the disease was refractory, from a patient treated with antithyroid drugs. The chain joins TRBV5-1 to TRBJ2-7; 10 bases line up with TRBD2. The clonotype was recovered from a female donor with Graves disease. The CDR3 coding sequence is TGCGCCAGCACCCCAGGACTAGCGGCATACGAGCAGTACTTC. Amino acid sequence: CASTPGLAAYEQYF. The full variable domain, rest sourced from reference TRBV5-1 and TRBJ2-7, is KAGVTQTPRYLIKTRGQQVTLSCSPISGHRSVSWYQQTPGQGLQFLFEYFSETQRNKGNFPGRFSGRQFSNSRSEMNVSTLELGDSALYLCASTPGLAAYEQYFGPGTRLTVT.